The rows below give T cell receptor beta chains drawn from one sample of a study of blood T cell repertoires in COVID-19. The repertoire was sequenced with immunoSEQ multiplex PCR; TCRdb's copy has only in-frame clones and lacks some. The table has some 150,000 clones, around 83% seen once. The sequencing input was peripheral blood. The receptors were gathered from an elderly woman in a cohort sampled during active or convalescent COVID-19. Each CDR3 is given with its conserved first and last residue. The D gene is left open where the match is weak. Rows give clone size only sometimes, using once, few, many, or a class for an expanded clone.

size: NA
D: NA
V: TRBV9
J: TRBJ1-6
CDR3: CASSVGQNSPLHF
DNA: TGTGCCAGCAGCGTAGGACAGAATTCACCCCTCCACTTT

size: once
D: NA
V: TRBV27
J: TRBJ2-3
CDR3: CASSLIRERGTQYF
DNA: TGTGCCAGCAGTTTAATCAGGGAACGAGGTACGCAGTATTTT

size: once
D: NA
V: TRBV27
J: TRBJ2-6
CDR3: CASSFFWKKRSGANVLTF
DNA: TGTGCCAGCAGTTTCTTTTGGAAGAAGCGCTCTGGGGCCAACGTCCTGACTTTC

size: once
D: TRBD1
V: TRBV6-5
J: TRBJ1-5
CDR3: CASTARTGINQPQHF
DNA: TGTGCCAGCACGGCCCGGACAGGGATCAATCAGCCCCAGCATTTT

size: NA
D: NA
V: TRBV4-1
J: TRBJ1-4
CDR3: CASSQVAGPYEKLFF
DNA: TGCGCCAGCAGCCAAGTCGCAGGCCCTTATGAAAAACTGTTTTTT

size: NA
D: NA
V: TRBV18
J: TRBJ1-5
CDR3: CASSPTRAEQPQHF
DNA: TGTGCCAGCTCACCAACGAGGGCAGAGCAGCCCCAGCATTTT

size: NA
D: NA
V: TRBV11-2
J: TRBJ2-1
CDR3: CASSLSPLALIYNEQFF
DNA: TGTGCCAGCAGCTTATCCCCTCTAGCTTTGATCTACAATGAGCAGTTCTTC

size: NA
D: TRBD1
V: TRBV20-1
J: TRBJ1-1
CDR3: CSAQGQAEAFF
DNA: TGCAGTGCCCAGGGACAGGCTGAAGCTTTCTTT

size: NA
D: NA
V: TRBV4-1
J: TRBJ2-3
CDR3: CASSQVPPGRADTQYF
DNA: TGCGCCAGCAGCCAAGTTCCCCCCGGGCGGGCAGATACGCAGTATTTT

size: NA
D: TRBD1
V: TRBV6-5
J: TRBJ1-2
CDR3: CASSSGQEIYGYTF
DNA: TGTGCCAGCAGTTCGGGACAGGAGATCTATGGCTACACCTTC

size: once
D: NA
V: TRBV11-2
J: TRBJ1-2
CDR3: CASSPRPDKNYGYTF
DNA: TGTGCCAGCAGTCCCCGTCCGGACAAGAACTATGGCTACACCTTC

size: NA
D: TRBD2
V: TRBV5-1
J: TRBJ2-2
CDR3: CASSLRTSSTGELFF
DNA: TGCGCCAGCAGCTTGAGGACTAGCTCCACCGGGGAGCTGTTTTTT

size: once
D: TRBD1
V: TRBV24-1
J: TRBJ2-3
CDR3: CATSGAGGPDTQYF
DNA: TGTGCCACCAGTGGGGCAGGGGGCCCGGATACGCAGTATTTT

size: NA
D: NA
V: TRBV30
J: TRBJ2-1
CDR3: CAWKPDSYNEQFF
DNA: TGTGCCTGGAAACCGGACAGTTACAATGAGCAGTTCTTC

size: NA
D: NA
V: TRBV9
J: TRBJ2-1
CDR3: CASSVTAYNEQFF
DNA: TGTGCCAGCAGCGTGACAGCCTACAATGAGCAGTTCTTC

size: NA
D: TRBD2
V: TRBV24-1
J: TRBJ2-7
CDR3: CATSGRASGGVYEQYF
DNA: TGTGCCACCAGTGGAAGGGCTAGCGGGGGTGTATACGAGCAGTACTTC

size: NA
D: NA
V: TRBV3-1/TRBV3-2
J: TRBJ1-4
CDR3: CASSARTATNEKLFF
DNA: TGTGCCAGCAGCGCCCGGACAGCAACTAATGAAAAACTGTTTTTT

size: NA
D: NA
V: TRBV5-1
J: TRBJ2-1
CDR3: CASSFRGTRANEQFF
DNA: TGCGCCAGCAGCTTTCGGGGAACACGGGCCAATGAGCAGTTCTTC

size: once
D: NA
V: TRBV12-5
J: TRBJ1-2
CDR3: CASGSVGLYGYTF
DNA: TGTGCTAGTGGTTCGGTCGGACTCTATGGCTACACCTTC

size: NA
D: TRBD1
V: TRBV3-1/TRBV3-2
J: TRBJ1-6
CDR3: CASSPGQGHNSPLHF
DNA: TGTGCCAGCAGCCCCGGACAGGGACATAATTCACCCCTCCACTTT

size: NA
D: TRBD1
V: TRBV15
J: TRBJ2-2
CDR3: CATRGQGYTGELFF
DNA: TGTGCCACCAGGGGACAGGGTTACACCGGGGAGCTGTTTTTT

size: NA
D: NA
V: TRBV30
J: TRBJ1-2
CDR3: CAWSYGTLHSF
DNA: TGTGCCTGGAGCTACGGGACACTTCATTCCTTC

size: few
D: NA
V: TRBV6-5
J: TRBJ2-5
CDR3: CASTQGWGETQYF
DNA: TGTGCCAGCACCCAGGGGTGGGGAGAGACCCAGTACTTC

size: NA
D: NA
V: TRBV10-3
J: TRBJ1-3
CDR3: CAITGSIGNTIYF
DNA: TGTGCCATCACGGGGAGTATAGGAAACACCATATATTTT

size: NA
D: NA
V: TRBV11-3
J: TRBJ1-2
CDR3: CASSLGQGSYGYTF
DNA: TGTGCCAGCAGCTTAGGCCAGGGAAGCTATGGCTACACCTTC

size: NA
D: NA
V: TRBV5-1
J: TRBJ1-2
CDR3: CASSLAAGEGYGYTF
DNA: TGCGCCAGCAGCTTGGCCGCAGGGGAAGGGTATGGCTACACCTTC

size: few
D: NA
V: TRBV5-1
J: TRBJ2-7
CDR3: CASSPTGPDYEQYF
DNA: TGCGCCAGCAGCCCGACAGGACCCGACTACGAGCAGTACTTC

size: NA
D: NA
V: TRBV5-5
J: TRBJ1-1
CDR3: CASSFQGMTEAFF
DNA: TGTGCCAGCAGCTTTCAGGGGATGACTGAAGCTTTCTTT

size: NA
D: NA
V: TRBV6-5
J: TRBJ1-4
CDR3: CASSFFAGTNEKLFF
DNA: TGTGCCAGCAGTTTTTTTGCGGGGACTAATGAAAAACTGTTTTTT

size: NA
D: NA
V: TRBV7-9
J: TRBJ1-2
CDR3: CASRPRGGAYGYTF
DNA: TGTGCCAGCAGACCTCGAGGGGGGGCGTATGGCTACACCTTC

size: NA
D: NA
V: TRBV11-3
J: TRBJ1-4
CDR3: CASSPRTGRGEKLFF
DNA: TGTGCCAGCAGCCCCAGAACGGGGAGAGGTGAAAAACTGTTTTTT

size: NA
D: TRBD2
V: TRBV4-1
J: TRBJ2-3
CDR3: CASRSLLALSTDTQYF
DNA: TGCGCCAGCAGATCCTTACTAGCGCTGAGCACAGATACGCAGTATTTT

size: NA
D: NA
V: TRBV6-5
J: TRBJ1-2
CDR3: CASSPVAASNYGYTF
DNA: TGTGCCAGCAGCCCCGTAGCGGCTTCTAACTATGGCTACACCTTC

size: NA
D: NA
V: TRBV5-6
J: TRBJ1-1
CDR3: CASSLEFGQLWNSNTEAFF
DNA: TGTGCCAGCAGCTTGGAATTCGGACAGTTATGGAACTCGAACACTGAAGCTTTCTTT

size: NA
D: NA
V: TRBV7-2
J: TRBJ1-5
CDR3: CASNIQGGNQPQHF
DNA: TGTGCCAGCAACATACAGGGAGGCAATCAGCCCCAGCATTTT

size: NA
D: NA
V: TRBV5-1
J: TRBJ2-7
CDR3: CASSVRDTFSTYEQYF
DNA: TGCGCCAGCAGCGTCCGGGACACCTTCTCAACCTACGAGCAGTACTTC

size: NA
D: NA
V: TRBV6-1
J: TRBJ1-3
CDR3: CASSERKVRGSGNTIYF
DNA: TGTGCCAGCAGTGAACGGAAGGTTAGAGGCTCTGGAAACACCATATATTTT

size: NA
D: TRBD2
V: TRBV5-6
J: TRBJ2-1
CDR3: CASSSYRTSGSINEQFF
DNA: TGTGCCAGCAGCTCATACAGAACTAGCGGGAGTATCAATGAGCAGTTCTTC

size: NA
D: NA
V: TRBV10-2
J: TRBJ2-7
CDR3: CASSESTGSYEQYF
DNA: TGCGCCAGCAGTGAGTCGACGGGCTCCTACGAGCAGTACTTC

size: NA
D: NA
V: TRBV7-2
J: TRBJ2-1
CDR3: CASSLGTREQFF
DNA: TGTGCCAGCAGCTTAGGTACCAGGGAGCAGTTCTTC

size: few
D: TRBD2
V: TRBV19
J: TRBJ2-7
CDR3: CASRKSTWTSGGTYEQYF
DNA: TGTGCCAGTAGAAAGTCGACCTGGACTAGCGGGGGAACCTACGAGCAGTACTTC

size: NA
D: TRBD2
V: TRBV29-1
J: TRBJ2-7
CDR3: CSVEDFGGDYEQYF
DNA: TGCAGCGTTGAAGATTTTGGGGGGGACTACGAGCAGTACTTC

size: once
D: NA
V: TRBV11-3
J: TRBJ1-1
CDR3: CASSPRMNTEAFF
DNA: TGTGCCAGCAGCCCGCGCATGAACACTGAAGCTTTCTTT

size: NA
D: TRBD1
V: TRBV7-9
J: TRBJ1-3
CDR3: CASSLGQGMTGNTIYF
DNA: TGTGCCAGCAGCTTAGGACAGGGCATGACTGGAAACACCATATATTTT

size: NA
D: TRBD1
V: TRBV3-1/TRBV3-2
J: TRBJ1-3
CDR3: CASSSLTGGANGNTIYF
DNA: TGTGCCAGCAGCTCATTAACAGGGGGCGCAAACGGAAACACCATATATTTT

size: few
D: NA
V: TRBV28
J: TRBJ1-1
CDR3: CASSRTGTQDTEAFF
DNA: TGTGCCAGCAGCCGTACCGGGACTCAAGACACTGAAGCTTTCTTT

size: NA
D: NA
V: TRBV28
J: TRBJ1-1
CDR3: CASSQRTVPEAFF
DNA: TGTGCCAGCAGTCAACGGACTGTCCCCGAAGCTTTCTTT

size: NA
D: TRBD1
V: TRBV10-3
J: TRBJ2-2
CDR3: CAISESDRAGELFF
DNA: TGTGCCATCAGTGAGTCGGACAGGGCCGGGGAGCTGTTTTTT

size: NA
D: NA
V: TRBV6-1
J: TRBJ2-7
CDR3: CASSERGRTYEQYF
DNA: TGTGCCAGCAGTGAAAGGGGCCGCACCTACGAGCAGTACTTC

size: few
D: TRBD1
V: TRBV29-1
J: TRBJ1-2
CDR3: CSVEVTRQGYGYTF
DNA: TGCAGCGTTGAAGTTACGAGACAGGGCTATGGCTACACCTTC

size: NA
D: NA
V: TRBV9
J: TRBJ2-2
CDR3: CASSTSREEQGVTGELFF
DNA: TGTGCCAGCAGCACCTCCCGAGAGGAACAGGGAGTCACCGGGGAGCTGTTTTTT

size: NA
D: TRBD1
V: TRBV14
J: TRBJ1-2
CDR3: CASSWQGASYTF
DNA: TGTGCCAGCAGCTGGCAGGGGGCCAGCTACACCTTC

size: NA
D: NA
V: TRBV20-1
J: TRBJ1-2
CDR3: CSASEEGGYGYTF
DNA: TGCAGTGCTAGTGAGGAAGGGGGCTATGGCTACACCTTC

size: NA
D: NA
V: TRBV4-1
J: TRBJ1-5
CDR3: CASSQVAGIQPQHF
DNA: TGCGCCAGCAGCCAAGTGGCGGGGATTCAGCCCCAGCATTTT

size: NA
D: TRBD1
V: TRBV7-9
J: TRBJ1-5
CDR3: CASSFGQGEGPQHF
DNA: TGTGCCAGCAGCTTCGGGCAGGGGGAAGGGCCCCAGCATTTT

size: NA
D: NA
V: TRBV7-8
J: TRBJ2-2
CDR3: CASSLGPQGSSGELFF
DNA: TGTGCCAGCAGCTTAGGTCCGCAGGGTTCGAGCGGGGAGCTGTTTTTT